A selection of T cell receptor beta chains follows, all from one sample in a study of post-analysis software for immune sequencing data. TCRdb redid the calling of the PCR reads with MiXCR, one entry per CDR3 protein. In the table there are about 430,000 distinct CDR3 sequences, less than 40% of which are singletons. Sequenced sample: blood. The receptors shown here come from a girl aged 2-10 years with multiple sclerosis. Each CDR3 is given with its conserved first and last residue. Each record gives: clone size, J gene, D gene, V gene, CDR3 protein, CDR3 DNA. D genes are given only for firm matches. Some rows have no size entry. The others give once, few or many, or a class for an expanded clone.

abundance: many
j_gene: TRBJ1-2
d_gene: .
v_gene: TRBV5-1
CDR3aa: CASSLAGGYTF
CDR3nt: TGTGCCAGCAGTTTGGCAGGCGGCTACACCTTC

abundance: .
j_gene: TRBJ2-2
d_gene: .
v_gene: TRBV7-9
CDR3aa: CASSLSRQGGTGELFF
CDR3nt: TGTGCCAGCAGCTTATCTCGTCAAGGGGGCACCGGGGAGCTGTTTTTT

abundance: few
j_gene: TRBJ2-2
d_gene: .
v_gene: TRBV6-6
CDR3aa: CASKDYPGYTGELFF
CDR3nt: TGTGCCAGCAAGGATTACCCGGGCTACACCGGGGAGCTGTTTTTT

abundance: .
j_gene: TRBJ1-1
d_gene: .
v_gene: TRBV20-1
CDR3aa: CSAREGPSWAEAFF
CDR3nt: TGCAGTGCTAGAGAAGGGCCTTCCTGGGCTGAAGCTTTCTTT

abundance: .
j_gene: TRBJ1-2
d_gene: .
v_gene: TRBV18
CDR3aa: CASSPGAAYGYTF
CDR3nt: TGTGCCAGCTCACCAGGGGCTGCCTATGGCTACACCTTC

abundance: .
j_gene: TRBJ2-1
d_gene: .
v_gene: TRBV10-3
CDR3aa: CAISARLTGHNEQFF
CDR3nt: TGTGCCATCAGTGCAAGACTAACAGGGCACAATGAGCAGTTCTTC

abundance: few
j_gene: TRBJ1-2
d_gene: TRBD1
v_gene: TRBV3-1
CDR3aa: CASSQDNRGRWDGYTF
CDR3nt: TGTGCCAGCAGCCAAGATAACAGGGGGCGCTGGGATGGCTACACCTTC

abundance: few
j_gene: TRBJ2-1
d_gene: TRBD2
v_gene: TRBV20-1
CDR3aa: CSASSGTIRGNEQFF
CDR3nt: TGCAGTGCTAGTTCCGGGACTATAAGAGGCAATGAGCAGTTCTTC

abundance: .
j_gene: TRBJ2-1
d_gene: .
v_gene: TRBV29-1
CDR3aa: CSVEGRTYNEQFF
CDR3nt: TGCAGCGTTGAGGGACGGACCTACAATGAGCAGTTCTTC

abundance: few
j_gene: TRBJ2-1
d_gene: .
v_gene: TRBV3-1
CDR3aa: CASSSGASGPNEQFF
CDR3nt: TGTGCCAGCAGCTCAGGGGCTAGCGGACCCAATGAGCAGTTCTTC

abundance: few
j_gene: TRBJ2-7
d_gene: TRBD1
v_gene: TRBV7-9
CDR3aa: CASSSQDRGWSSEQYF
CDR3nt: TGTGCCAGCAGTAGTCAGGACAGGGGCTGGTCGAGCGAGCAGTACTTC

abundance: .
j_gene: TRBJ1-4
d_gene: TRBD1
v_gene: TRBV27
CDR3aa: CASSLNRGTNEKLFF
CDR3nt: TGTGCCAGCAGTTTAAACAGGGGAACTAATGAAAAACTGTTTTTT

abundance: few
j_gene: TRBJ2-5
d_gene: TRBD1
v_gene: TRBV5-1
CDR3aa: CASSWDRRSLETQYF
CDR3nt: TGCGCCAGCAGCTGGGACAGAAGATCTCTCGAGACCCAGTACTTC

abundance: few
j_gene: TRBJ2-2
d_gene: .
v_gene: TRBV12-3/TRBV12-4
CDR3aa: CASRPTGSAGELFF
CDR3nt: TGTGCCAGCAGACCCACAGGGTCCGCCGGGGAGCTGTTTTTT

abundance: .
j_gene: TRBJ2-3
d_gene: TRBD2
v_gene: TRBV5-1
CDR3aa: CASSSAGTSGAYTQYF
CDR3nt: TGCGCCAGCAGCTCGGCCGGGACTAGCGGGGCGTATACGCAGTATTTT

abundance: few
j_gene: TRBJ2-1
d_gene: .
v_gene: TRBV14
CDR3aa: CASSQLKSSYNEQFF
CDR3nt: TGTGCCAGCAGCCAATTGAAGAGCTCCTACAATGAGCAGTTCTTC

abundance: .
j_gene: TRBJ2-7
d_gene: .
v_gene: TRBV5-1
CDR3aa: CASRGQGGLSYEQYF
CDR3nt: TGCGCCAGCAGGGGCCAGGGGGGACTCTCCTACGAGCAGTACTTC

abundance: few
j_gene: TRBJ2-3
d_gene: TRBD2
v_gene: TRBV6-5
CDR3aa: CASIYRASGGTTDTQYF
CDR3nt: TGTGCCAGCATTTACAGGGCTAGCGGGGGGACCACAGATACGCAGTATTTT

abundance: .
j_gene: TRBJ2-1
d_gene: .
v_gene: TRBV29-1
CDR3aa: CSVEISYNEQFF
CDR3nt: TGCAGCGTTGAAATCTCCTACAATGAGCAGTTCTTC

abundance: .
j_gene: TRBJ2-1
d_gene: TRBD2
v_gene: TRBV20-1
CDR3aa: CSAPGTSGNEQFF
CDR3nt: TGCAGTGCCCCCGGGACTAGCGGTAATGAGCAGTTCTTC

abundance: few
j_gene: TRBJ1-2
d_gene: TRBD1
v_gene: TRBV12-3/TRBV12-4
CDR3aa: CASSTGGPYGYTF
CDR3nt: TGTGCCAGCAGTACAGGGGGTCCCTATGGCTACACCTTC

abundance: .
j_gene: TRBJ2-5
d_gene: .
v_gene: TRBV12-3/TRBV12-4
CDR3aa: CASSHPRGTQYF
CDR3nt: TGTGCCAGCAGTCACCCGAGGGGGACCCAGTACTTC

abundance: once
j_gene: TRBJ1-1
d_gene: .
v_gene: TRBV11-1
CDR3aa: CASTLERGSRGRTEAFF
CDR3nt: TGTGCCAGCACCCTCGAGCGTGGTTCAAGGGGGAGGACTGAAGCTTTCTTT

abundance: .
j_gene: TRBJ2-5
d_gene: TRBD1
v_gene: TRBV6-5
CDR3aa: CASSYQGGQGTGETQYF
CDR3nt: TGTGCCAGCAGTTACCAGGGGGGACAGGGCACAGGAGAGACCCAGTACTTC

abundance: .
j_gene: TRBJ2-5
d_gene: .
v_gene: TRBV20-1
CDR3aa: CSAPRRGQETQYF
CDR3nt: TGCAGTGCCCCGAGAAGGGGACAAGAGACCCAGTACTTC

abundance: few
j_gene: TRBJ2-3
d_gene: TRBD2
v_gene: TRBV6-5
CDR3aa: CATRTSGVDTQYF
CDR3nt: TGTGCCACAAGGACTAGCGGGGTCGATACGCAGTATTTT

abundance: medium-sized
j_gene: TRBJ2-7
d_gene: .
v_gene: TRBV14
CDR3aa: CASSPEGFAYEQYF
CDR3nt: TGTGCCAGCAGCCCGGAGGGCTTCGCCTACGAGCAGTACTTC

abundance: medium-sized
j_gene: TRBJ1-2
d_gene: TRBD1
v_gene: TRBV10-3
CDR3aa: CAIGQGRSGYGYTF
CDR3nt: TGTGCCATCGGACAGGGCCGCTCGGGCTATGGCTACACCTTC

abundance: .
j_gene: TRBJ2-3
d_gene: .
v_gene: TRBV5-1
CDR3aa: CASSWGWSTDTQYF
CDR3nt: TGCGCCAGCAGCTGGGGGTGGAGCACAGATACGCAGTATTTT

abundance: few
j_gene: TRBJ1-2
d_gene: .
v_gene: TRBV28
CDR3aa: CASRSGGDYGYTF
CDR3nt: TGTGCCAGCAGATCGGGCGGAGACTATGGCTACACCTTC

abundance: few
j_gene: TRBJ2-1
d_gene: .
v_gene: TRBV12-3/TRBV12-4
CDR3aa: CASSTLGEQFF
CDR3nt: TGTGCCAGCAGTACCTTAGGGGAGCAGTTCTTC

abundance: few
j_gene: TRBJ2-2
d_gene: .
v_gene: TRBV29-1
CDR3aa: CSATGTSSHTGELFF
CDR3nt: TGCAGCGCCACCGGAACGTCTTCGCACACCGGGGAGCTGTTTTTT

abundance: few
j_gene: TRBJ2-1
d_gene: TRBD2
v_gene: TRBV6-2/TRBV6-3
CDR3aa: CASSFLAGDWNEQFF
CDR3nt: TGTGCCAGCAGTTTCCTAGCGGGAGACTGGAATGAGCAGTTCTTC

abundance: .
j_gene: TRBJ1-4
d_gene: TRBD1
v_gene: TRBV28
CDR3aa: CASIAGGADEKLFF
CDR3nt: TGTGCCAGTATTGCAGGGGGCGCGGATGAAAAACTGTTTTTT

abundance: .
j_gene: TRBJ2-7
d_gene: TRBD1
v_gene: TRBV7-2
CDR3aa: CASSGQTGISSYEQYF
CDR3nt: TGTGCCAGCAGCGGCCAGACAGGGATTAGCTCCTACGAGCAGTACTTC

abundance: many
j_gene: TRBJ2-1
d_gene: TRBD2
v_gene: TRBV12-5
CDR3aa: CASGFWGGPSYNEQFF
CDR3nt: TGTGCTAGTGGCTTTTGGGGAGGGCCTAGTTACAATGAGCAGTTCTTC

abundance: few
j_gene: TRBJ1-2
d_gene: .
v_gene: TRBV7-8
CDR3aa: CASSFRRGGYTF
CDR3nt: TGTGCCAGCAGCTTCCGCAGGGGCGGCTACACCTTC

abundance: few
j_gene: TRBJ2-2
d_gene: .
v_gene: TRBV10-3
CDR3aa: CAISGEYAGELFF
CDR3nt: TGTGCCATCAGTGGGGAGTACGCCGGGGAGCTGTTTTTT

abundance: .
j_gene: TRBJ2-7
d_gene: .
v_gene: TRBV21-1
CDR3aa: CASSKGAGATRAEYEQYF
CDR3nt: TGTGCCAGCAGCAAAGGAGCCGGAGCGACTCGAGCAGAATACGAGCAGTACTTC